The TCR beta chain described here comes from a study of blood T cell repertoires in COVID-19. Study context: PBMCs, B-cell-depleted T cells, or T cells provided the cDNA or gDNA that made up the material.

Seattle researchers signed up patients amid active infection and tracked them longitudinally. The CDR3 covers 15 residues. Germline lookup yields CDR1 SGHRS and CDR2 YFSETQ. The V end was cut by 0 bases, the J end by 3 bases, with 9 bases between. As originally analysed: Amplification of reference gene primers provided the estimated nucleated cell counts. Sequenced by immunoSEQ multiplex PCR; TCRdb stores in-frame clones only, minus some. V, J and clone size were drawn from that table, and D and trimming were deduced from the DNA. The sample contains approximately 120,000 clones, 80% to 95% of which appear only once.

The origin of this receptor is a man aged 50 to 60 with COVID-19, enrolled during active disease. The sequencing input was peripheral blood. The chain employs TRBV5-1 and TRBJ2-2, with D tentatively TRBD1 (6 bases). The CDR3 spells CASSLGPGDTGELFF. CDR3 nucleotide sequence: TGCGCCAGCAGCTTGGGCCCAGGGGACACCGGGGAGCTGTTTTTT.